The clone carrying this TCR beta chain has only one observation. Trimming removed 2 bases at V and 2 bases at J, with 6 bases between. Germline V gives CDR1 LNHNV, CDR2 YYDKDF (reference sequence). The CDR3 runs to 14 residues. MiXCR, applied by TCRdb to the 5' RACE reads, yields one record per CDR3 protein. The sample comprises around 1.7 million distinct CDR3 sequences, roughly 35% of which are singletons, and around 0.25% rests with the top ten. This sample stems from a study of identical twins. The chain employs TRBV15 and TRBJ1-4, with TRBD1 as a possible D gene (5 bases). The sequenced sample was cord blood. The receptor's source is a newborn girl in good health. In nucleotides, the CDR3 is TGTGCCACCAGCAGATGGGGGACTAATGAAAAACTGTTTTTT. Translated: CATSRWGTNEKLFF.